The 30 T cell receptor beta chains given below trace back to one sample, sequenced in a study of blood T cell repertoires in COVID-19. Method: immunoSEQ multiplex PCR; TCRdb's copy keeps in-frame clones and lacks some. The sample records about 98,000 clones, around 90% being singletons. The sequenced sample was peripheral blood. Every receptor here comes from a man in his 70s with acute or convalescent COVID-19.

DNA of the CDR3: TGTGCCAGCAGGGACACGAGCTCTGGAAACACCATATATTTT. Its translation: CASRDTSSGNTIYF. V and J are TRBV2 and TRBJ1-3; D perhaps matches TRBD1 (5 bases). This CDR3 region has 14 residues. V was clipped by 6 bases and J by 0 bases, with 9 bases between them. Germline-derived CDR1 and CDR2 are SNHLY and FYNNEI.

This chain links TRBV28 with TRBJ2-4, with D tentatively TRBD1 (5 bases). V lost 5 bases to trimming and J lost 2 bases, with 10 bases between them. Germline V CDR1 and CDR2: MDHEN, SYDVKM. The CDR3 runs 14 residues. CDR3 nucleotides: TGTGCCAGCAGTGGATGGGGCACCAAAAACATTCAGTACTTC. As protein: CASSGWGTKNIQYF.

The J gene is TRBJ2-5, the V gene TRBV5-1; a weak D match, TRBD1 (5 bases). V lost 2 bases and J 2 bases, leaving 10 bases between the germline ends. The V gene's germline CDR1 is SGHRS and CDR2 YFSETQ. The CDR3 has 14 amino acids. The CDR3 spells CASSFKQEQETQYF. As DNA, the CDR3 is TGCGCCAGCAGCTTCAAACAGGAACAAGAGACCCAGTACTTC.

This clone was seen only a few times. This chain links TRBV2 with TRBJ2-7, with 16 nucleotides matching TRBD2. Germline lookup yields CDR1 SNHLY and CDR2 FYNNEI. The CDR3 totals 17 residues. Unmatched junction bases numbered 11, after V lost 10 bases and J lost 2 bases. The CDR3 is CATKPGLAGGPPYEQYF. CDR3 DNA sequence: TGTGCCACCAAACCGGGACTAGCGGGGGGGCCTCCCTACGAGCAGTACTTC.

The chain couples TRBV5-8 to TRBJ1-4, with no clear D. CDR1 is SGHTS and CDR2 is YDEGEE in the germline V gene. Trimming stripped 0 bases from V and 0 bases from J, with 12 bases between. The CDR3 runs 17 residues. For the CDR3, the DNA is TGTGCCAGCAGCTTGGGGGTTCAGGTTGCAACTAATGAAAAACTGTTTTTT. Its protein is CASSLGVQVATNEKLFF.

The rearrangement uses TRBV6-1 and TRBJ1-2, with no clear D. Per germline, CDR1 MNHNS and CDR2 SASEGT. V lost 3 bases, J lost 0 bases, and 17 bases lay in between. This CDR3 contains 17 residues. The CDR3 DNA sequence: TGTGCCAGCAGTGACCCCTATCGGCGGGCGACTAACTATGGCTACACCTTC. This sequence encodes CASSDPYRRATNYGYTF.

The chain recombines TRBV11-3 with TRBJ2-3; TRBD2 matches 9 bases. V shed 1 base and J 6 bases; nucleotides not matched to a gene: 2. The CDR3 contains 14 residues. Germline CDR1 is SGHNT and CDR2 is YENEEA. The CDR3 coding sequence is TGTGCCAGCAGCTTAGGCGGGGGGGCCGATACGCAGTATTTT. It translates to CASSLGGGADTQYF. The full variable domain, its missing parts supplied by reference TRBV11-3 and TRBJ2-3, is EAGVVQSPRYKIIEKKQPVAFWCNPISGHNTLYWYLQNLGQGPELLIRYENEEAVDDSQLPKDRFSAERLKGVDSTLKIQPAELGDSAVYLCASSLGGGADTQYFGPGTRLTVL.

The CDR3 loop reads CASSQERASGVTDTQYF. The CDR3, as DNA: TGTGCCAGCAGCCAAGAACGGGCTAGCGGCGTCACAGATACGCAGTATTTT. The chain employs TRBV3-1 (or the pseudogene TRBV3-2) and TRBJ2-3; 7 bases align to TRBD2. The CDR3 is 17 residues long. V dropped 0 bases and J dropped 2; count of bases not matched to a gene: 8. CDR1 LGHDT and CDR2 YNNKEL come from the germline V gene (reference sequence).

This sequence joins TRBV3-1 (or the pseudogene TRBV3-2) and TRBJ2-5, with D possibly TRBD2 on 6 matching bases. Trimming took off 4 bases at V and 5 bases at J, with 17 bases between the two ends. From germline, CDR1 is LGHDT and CDR2 YNNKEL (reference sequence). CDR3 length: 15 amino acids. CDR3 nucleotides: TGTGCCAGCAGCCCCGCGCTGACTAGTCAGGAGACCCAGTACTTC. Translating it yields CASSPALTSQETQYF.

The DNA of the CDR3 is TGTGCCAGCAGCCCACGACATAGCTCCTACGAGCAGTACTTC. Amino acid sequence: CASSPRHSSYEQYF. The chain uses TRBV3-1 (or the pseudogene TRBV3-2) and TRBJ2-7; no firm D call. V was clipped by 4 bases and J by 0 bases, with 10 bases between them. Germline CDR1 and CDR2: LGHDT and YNNKEL (reference sequence). This CDR3 contains 14 residues.

This clone was counted between two and nine times. J is TRBJ1-2 and V is TRBV12-3 or TRBV12-4; D gene ambiguous. V dropped 6 bases and J dropped 11 bases, with 10 bases sitting between them. This CDR3 comprises 10 residues. The CDR3 DNA follows: TGTGCCAGCAGCCGGTTCTCTTACACCTTC. This translates into CASSRFSYTF.

This clone has a handful of counts. The rearrangement joins TRBV6-1 to TRBJ1-2, with a weak D call TRBD1 (6 bases). V shed 0 bases and J shed 4 bases, with 9 bases lying between them. The CDR3 is made up of 14 amino acids. The germline gives CDR1 MNHNS, CDR2 SASEGT. The CDR3 DNA reads as TGTGCCAGCAGTGAAGCGCTAGGGGGCTATGGCTACACCTTC. As protein: CASSEALGGYGYTF.

The rearrangement links TRBV1 to TRBJ2-1; TRBD2 was called by the table and not checked on the DNA. TRBV1 is a recognized pseudogene. The CDR3 length is 17 residues. In DNA form, the CDR3 reads TGCACCAGCACCCTGACTAGCGGGGGGGCCCGGGGGAATGAGCAGTTCTTC. The encoded protein is CTSTLTSGGARGNEQFF.

The chain carries TRBV5-4 and TRBJ1-2; 8 nucleotides agree with TRBD1. This CDR3 spans 13 amino acids. With V trimmed by 5 bases and J by 4 bases, 4 bases remained unmatched. Germline V gene sequence: CDR1 SGHNT, CDR2 YYREEE (reference sequence). CDR3 residues: CASRSTGVYGYTF. CDR3 DNA sequence: TGTGCCAGCAGGTCGACAGGGGTCTATGGCTACACCTTC.

The CDR3 protein is CASSIQGGGNTIYF. Here the CDR3 DNA reads TGTGCCAGTAGTATCCAAGGGGGTGGAAACACCATATATTTT. The chain couples TRBV19 to TRBJ1-3; D is possibly TRBD1 (6 bases). With 3 bases removed from V and 3 bases from J, the gap between germline ends came to 9 bases. Germline CDR1 and CDR2: LNHDA and SQIVND (reference sequence). The length of the CDR3 is 14 residues.

The V and J genes are TRBV7-8 and TRBJ1-2, with 9 positions matching TRBD1. Losses at the gene ends were 5 bases for V and 8 bases for J; bases not matched to a gene: 9. Germline CDR1 and CDR2: SGHVS and FQNEAQ. This CDR3 is 14 amino acids long. The CDR3 sequence: CASSPGTGLEGYTF. CDR3 nucleotides: TGTGCCAGCAGCCCCGGGACAGGGCTGGAAGGCTACACCTTC. Looking up the rest from reference TRBV7-8 and TRBJ1-2 gives the full variable domain: GAGVSQSPRYKVAKRGQDVALRCDPISGHVSLFWYQQALGQGPEFLTYFQNEAQLDKSGLPSDRFFAERPEGSVSTLKIQRTQQEDSAVYLCASSPGTGLEGYTFGSGTRLTVV.

V usage is TRBV5-6 and J usage is TRBJ1-5; unclear D gene. CDR3 length equals 15 residues. Germline-derived CDR1 and CDR2 are SGHDT and YYEEEE. Trimming took 1 base from V and 3 from J, leaving 11 bases between them. As DNA, the CDR3 is TGTGCCAGCAGCTTGATGAAGCGGGTCAATCAGCCCCAGCATTTT. As protein: CASSLMKRVNQPQHF.

V usage is TRBV5-4 and J usage is TRBJ2-5; D remains unclear. The germline gives CDR1 SGHNT, CDR2 YYREEE (reference sequence). V lost 4 bases to trimming and J lost 5 bases, with 12 bases between them. The CDR3 sequence is 13 residues long. DNA for the CDR3: TGTGCCAGCAGCCCCGAGGCCCCGGAGACCCAGTACTTC. Its translation: CASSPEAPETQYF.

This clone was observed a single time. V is TRBV6-1 and J is TRBJ2-1; D possibly corresponds to TRBD2 (5 bases). Germline-derived CDR1 and CDR2 are MNHNS and SASEGT. The CDR3 is 14 amino acids. Trimming stripped 1 base from V and 9 bases from J, with 13 bases between. The CDR3, as DNA: TGTGCCAGCAGTGAAGGGCGGGCGATCGGTGAGCAGTTCTTC. It translates to CASSEGRAIGEQFF.

The V and J genes are TRBV6-5 and TRBJ2-2; maybe TRBD1 (6 bases). Germline V CDR1 and CDR2: MNHEY, SVGAGI. The V and J ends lost 6 bases and 1 base respectively, with 9 bases between them. This CDR3 contains 14 residues. The DNA of the CDR3 is TGTGCCAGCAGAGCAGGGGTGAACACCGGGGAGCTGTTTTTT. Its translation is CASRAGVNTGELFF.

This clone showed up just a few times. The gene calls are TRBV11-2 and TRBJ1-5; D not certain. The CDR3 sequence is 15 residues long. V was clipped by 0 bases and J by 6 bases, with 12 bases between them. The germline V gene encodes CDR1 SGHAT and CDR2 FQNNGV. As DNA, the CDR3 is TGTGCCAGCAGCTTAGATGGGTTAGCCGGTCAGCCCCAGCATTTT. As protein: CASSLDGLAGQPQHF.

The chain couples TRBV5-1 to TRBJ1-1, with D perhaps TRBD1 (5 bases). CDR3 length: 15 amino acids. V shed 8 bases and J shed 0 bases, with 17 bases lying between them. CDR1 and CDR2 from the germline V gene are SGHRS and YFSETQ. The CDR3 spells CASSSHGGMNTEAFF. CDR3 DNA: TGCGCCAGTTCCTCCCATGGGGGGATGAACACTGAAGCTTTCTTT.

This clone was found a few times. The V call is TRBV5-1, the J call TRBJ2-5; D gene ambiguous. CDR3 length: 11 residues. Between the trimmed V and J ends, which lost 1 base and 7 bases, there was a span of 5 bases. The V gene's germline CDR1 is SGHRS and CDR2 YFSETQ. CDR3 loop: CASSLSGTQYF. The CDR3 region has the DNA TGCGCCAGCAGCTTGTCGGGGACCCAGTACTTC.

This clone was observed a single time. The chain has TRBV27 and TRBJ2-3; 8 bases agree with TRBD1. The J segment lost 6 bases and the V segment lost 4 bases, leaving 6 bases of the junction unmatched. This CDR3 has 14 residues. Germline V gives CDR1 MNHEY, CDR2 SMNVEV (reference sequence). The chain's CDR3 is CASSSPDRVDTQYF. In nucleotides, the CDR3 is TGTGCCAGCAGTTCACCGGACAGGGTGGATACGCAGTATTTT.

The sample holds one count of this clone. The chain links TRBV11-2 to TRBJ2-1, with TRBD1 identical over 8 bases. This CDR3 is built from 15 residues. The germline V gene has CDR1 SGHAT and CDR2 FQNNGV. V gave up 0 bases and J gave up 2 bases; unmatched junction bases: 0. The CDR3 protein is CASSLEQGAYNEQFF. DNA for the CDR3: TGTGCCAGCAGCTTAGAACAGGGGGCCTACAATGAGCAGTTCTTC. The full variable domain, completed using reference TRBV11-2 and TRBJ2-1, is EAGVAQSPRYKIIEKRQSVAFWCNPISGHATLYWYQQILGQGPKLLIQFQNNGVVDDSQLPKDRFSAERLKGVDSTLKIQPAKLEDSAVYLCASSLEQGAYNEQFFGPGTRLTVL.

This clone is a singleton in its sample. The chain joins TRBV7-9 to TRBJ1-4, with no clear D. The V gene lost 5 bases and the J gene lost 11 bases, with 21 bases spanning the gap. Looked up from germline, CDR1 is SEHNR and CDR2 is FQNEAQ (reference sequence). This CDR3 contains 15 residues. The CDR3 nucleotides are TGTGCCAGCAGCCTCTCCGGCAGTCTAATGAGGAAACTGTTTTTT. Translation: CASSLSGSLMRKLFF.

CDR3 residues: CASSQGENIQYF. Written as DNA, the CDR3 is TGTGCCAGCAGTCAGGGGGAAAACATTCAGTACTTC. The chain couples TRBV12-3 or TRBV12-4 to TRBJ2-4, with TRBD1 identical over 7 bases. The trim removed 5 bases at V and 5 bases at J, leaving 0 bases unmatched. This CDR3 has 12 amino acids.

The chain couples TRBV12-3 or TRBV12-4 to TRBJ2-4; 8 bases align to TRBD1. This CDR3 region has 13 residues. V lost 6 bases, J lost 8 bases, and 6 bases stayed unmatched. The CDR3 reads CASSQGARDIQYF. DNA for the CDR3: TGTGCCAGCAGCCAGGGGGCGAGGGACATTCAGTACTTC.

The chain is built from TRBV28 and TRBJ1-5, with D perhaps matching TRBD1 (5 bases). CDR3 length: 15 residues. In germline, CDR1 is MDHEN, CDR2 SYDVKM. Trimming shortened V by 2 bases and J by 4 bases, and 12 bases separated the two germline ends. Here the CDR3 reads CASSLVAGPNQPQHF. For the CDR3, the DNA is TGTGCCAGCAGTTTAGTGGCAGGGCCAAATCAGCCCCAGCATTTT. Filled out from reference TRBV28 and TRBJ1-5, the complete variable domain reads DVKVTQSSRYLVKRTGEKVFLECVQDMDHENMFWYRQDPGLGLRLIYFSYDVKMKEKGDIPEGYSVSREKKERFSLILESASTNQTSMYLCASSLVAGPNQPQHFGDGTRLSIL.

The rearrangement links TRBV15 to TRBJ2-7, with D unclear. Deletions cut 0 bases from V and 6 bases from J, with 12 bases between. Per germline, CDR1 LNHNV and CDR2 YYDKDF (reference sequence). The CDR3 contains 14 residues. The CDR3 loop reads CATSRDVAVGEQYV. CDR3 sequence (DNA): TGTGCCACCAGCAGAGATGTAGCAGTGGGCGAGCAGTACGTC.